This TCR beta chain was retrieved from a study of shared clonotypes between healthy human individuals. Notes on the study in general: In this cohort, only blood was sampled, and tissue repertoires likely differ.

As for this clone: The antigen remains unidentified.

Libraries were prepared by immunoSEQ multiplex PCR; TCRdb keeps only in-frame clonotypes and omits some of them. The table shows around 2,000,000 clones, with roughly 95% occurring only once. Looked up from germline, CDR1 is SNHLY and CDR2 is FYNNEI. Trimming removed 0 bases from V and 7 bases from J, with 12 bases in between. CDR3 length: 14 residues. This receptor was taken from a man between 18 and 29 years old in good health. Sequencing input: naive CD4+ T cells sorted from blood. Regarding subset: CD45RA+ positively selected. V gene TRBV2 combines with J gene TRBJ1-1; a weak D match, TRBD1 (5 bases). The CDR3 nucleotides read TGTGCCAGCAGTGAAGCGAGAGGGGCAGATGAAGCTTTCTTT. Translated, it gives CASSEARGADEAFF.